This T cell receptor beta chain was sequenced during a study of blood T cell repertoires in COVID-19. Study-level information: Sources were T cells, B-cell-depleted T cells, or PBMCs; the material itself was cDNA or gDNA.

Here immunoSEQ multiplex PCR was the method, and the copy in TCRdb shows in-frame clones only, minus some. The table has about 99,000 clones, 70% to 90% seen once. This CDR3 region has 14 residues. Germline values: CDR1 SQVTM, CDR2 ANQGSEA. After removal of 3 bases from V and 5 bases from J, the junction contained 9 bases not matched to a gene. The V gene is TRBV29-1, the J gene TRBJ1-2; 7 bases are a match to TRBD1. The sample consisted of peripheral blood. The source of this sequence is a woman aged 55-70 years with acute or convalescent COVID-19. The CDR3 DNA reads TGCAGCGTTGAGGGGCCGGGACAGACTTATGGCTACACCTTC. This translates into CSVEGPGQTYGYTF.